This TCR beta chain appears in the sequencing data of a study of OX40 agonist ivuxolimab in advanced cancers. General notes on the study: Ivuxolimab, which targeted the costimulatory receptor OX40 (CD134), was an agonistic, fully human IgG2 monoclonal antibody. Patients were allowed to have had prior anti-PD-1, anti-PD-L1 or anti-CTLA-4 therapy, and 40% of the dose-escalation patients had been treated with checkpoint inhibitors. In the dose-escalation cohort, around four fifths of patients were male, and the mean age was approximately 55 years, with a range of about 23 to 80. Partial responses occurred in three dose-escalation patients: two with cutaneous melanoma and one with hepatocellular carcinoma. Among the roughly 54 dose-escalation patients, about 20 had hepatocellular carcinoma, around 15 melanoma, 9 renal cell carcinoma and 9 head and neck cancer. The paper covers the monotherapy dose-escalation part of the phase I ivuxolimab trial, which included N of about 50 patients. Intravenous ivuxolimab was administered to patients every 2 weeks at six dose levels: 0.01, 0.1, 0.3, 1.5, 3 and 10 mg/kg. Peripheral TCRbeta sequencing was intended to test whether TCR sequence diversity was altered and clonal T-cell expansion was caused by ivuxolimab. Study-wide findings and limitations: At doses of 0.1 to 3.0 mg/kg, clonal expansion of both CD4+ and CD8+ T cells in blood was seen between baseline and week 6. On average, CD8+ T cells showed more expanded clones than CD4+ T cells after ivuxolimab. Low levels of normalized T-cell clonal expansion were also seen in some patients who did not respond. Which antigens the clonally expanded peripheral T cells were specific for was not determined. In the 0.1-3.0 mg/kg groups, partial responders had among the lowest normalized peripheral clonal expansion, particularly in CD8+ T cells.

Patients with a history of autoimmune disease or receiving systemic immunosuppression were excluded from the trial. In every dose cohort, peripheral blood was drawn for TCR sequencing at baseline, cycle 4 day 1, and cycle 7 day 1. Samples were obtained from an open-label, multicenter, first-in-human phase I dose-escalation trial of ivuxolimab. Adults with locally advanced or metastatic melanoma, renal cell, hepatocellular, or head and neck squamous cell carcinoma were enrolled in the trial. Before TCR sequencing, CD4+ T cells and CD8+ T cells were sorted from peripheral blood as separate populations. V gives up 0 bases and J gives up 5 bases, and the segment between their germline ends measures 10 bases. Measured from the cysteine to the phenylalanine, the CDR3 is 14 residues long. Only the CDR3 region is kept as DNA, spanning 42 bases read in frame from base 1. Looking up the germline V gene (reference sequence) yields CDR1 LNHDA and CDR2 SQIVND.

Genomic DNA was extracted from sorted cells for sequencing of the TCRbeta CDR3 region. The immunoSEQ Assay was used to sequence the TCRbeta CDR3 regions. TCRdb provides this immuneACCESS table in a form limited to in-frame rearrangements. Some clones are lacking; in checked studies, under half of them reflect an unresolved V gene, and why the rest are absent is not known. The sample table records around 80,000 clones; roughly 90% of these occur just once. The ten largest clones represent under 3% of the sample. Comments on this clone: Its recognized antigen is unknown. Base qualities are not provided; no much larger clone lies one nucleotide away.

The rearranged segments are TRBV19 and TRBJ2-5; the D gene is perhaps TRBD1, from 5 matching bases. Sample: CD4+ or CD8+ T cells sorted from blood, taken in a trial of the OX40 agonist ivuxolimab. The TCR comes from an adult with an advanced solid tumor such as melanoma, head and neck, liver or kidney cancer. CDR3 region: CASSIDQGRETQYF. The nucleotides read TGTGCCAGTAGTATAGACCAGGGAAGGGAGACCCAGTACTTC.